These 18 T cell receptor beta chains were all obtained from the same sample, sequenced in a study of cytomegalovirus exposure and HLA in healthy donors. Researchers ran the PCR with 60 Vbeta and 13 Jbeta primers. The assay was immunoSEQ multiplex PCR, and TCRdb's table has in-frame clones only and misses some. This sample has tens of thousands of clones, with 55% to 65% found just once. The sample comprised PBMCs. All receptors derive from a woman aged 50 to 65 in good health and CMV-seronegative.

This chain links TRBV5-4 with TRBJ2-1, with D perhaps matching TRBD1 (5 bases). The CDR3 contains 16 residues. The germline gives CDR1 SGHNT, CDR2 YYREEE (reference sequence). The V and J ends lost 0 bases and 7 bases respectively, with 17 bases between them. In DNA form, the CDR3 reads TGTGCCAGCAGCTTGGCTAACAGGCGCAATGCGAATGAGCAGTTCTTC. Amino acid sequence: CASSLANRRNANEQFF.

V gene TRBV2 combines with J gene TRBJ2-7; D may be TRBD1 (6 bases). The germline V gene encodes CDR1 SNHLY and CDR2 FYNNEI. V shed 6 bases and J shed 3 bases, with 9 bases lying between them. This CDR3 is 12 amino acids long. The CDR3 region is CASRRTVYEQYF. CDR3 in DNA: TGTGCCAGCAGGAGGACAGTCTACGAGCAGTACTTC.

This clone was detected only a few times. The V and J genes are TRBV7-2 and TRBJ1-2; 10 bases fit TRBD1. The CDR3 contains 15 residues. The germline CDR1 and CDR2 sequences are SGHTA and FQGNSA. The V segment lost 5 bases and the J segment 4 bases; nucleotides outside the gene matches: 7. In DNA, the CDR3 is TGTGCCAGCAGCCCGCGGACAGGGGGAGGCTATGGCTACACCTTC. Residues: CASSPRTGGGYGYTF.

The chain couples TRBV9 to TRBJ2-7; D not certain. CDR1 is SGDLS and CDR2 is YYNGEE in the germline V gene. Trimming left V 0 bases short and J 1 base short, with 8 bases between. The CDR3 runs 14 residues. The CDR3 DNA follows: TGTGCCAGCAGCGTAGCCCCAGAATCCTACGAGCAGTACTTC. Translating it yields CASSVAPESYEQYF.

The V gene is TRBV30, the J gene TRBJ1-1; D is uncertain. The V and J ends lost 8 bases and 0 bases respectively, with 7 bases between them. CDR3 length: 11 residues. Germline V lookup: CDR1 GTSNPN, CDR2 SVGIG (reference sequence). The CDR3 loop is CAGRMNTEAFF. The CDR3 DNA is TGTGCCGGCCGCATGAACACTGAAGCTTTCTTT.

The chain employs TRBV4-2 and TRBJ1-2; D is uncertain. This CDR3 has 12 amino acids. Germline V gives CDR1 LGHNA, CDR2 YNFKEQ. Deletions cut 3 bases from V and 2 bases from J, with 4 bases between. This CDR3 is CASSQGNYGYTF. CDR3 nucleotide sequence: TGTGCCAGCAGCCAGGGCAACTATGGCTACACCTTC.

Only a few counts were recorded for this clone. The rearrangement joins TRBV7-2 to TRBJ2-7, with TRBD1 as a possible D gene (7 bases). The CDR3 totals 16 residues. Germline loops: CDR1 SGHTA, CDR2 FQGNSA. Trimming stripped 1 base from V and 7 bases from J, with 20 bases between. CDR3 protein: CASSLVDRTTVGEQYF. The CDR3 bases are TGTGCCAGCAGCTTAGTGGACAGGACTACGGTAGGTGAGCAGTACTTC. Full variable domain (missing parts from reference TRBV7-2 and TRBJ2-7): GAGVSQSPSNKVTEKGKDVELRCDPISGHTALYWYRQSLGQGLEFLIYFQGNSAPDKSGLPSDRFSAERTGGSVSTLTIQRTQQEDSAVYLCASSLVDRTTVGEQYFGPGTRLTVT.

CDR3 region: CASSVDLAAGELFF. The CDR3 DNA sequence: TGTGCCAGCAGCGTAGATCTGGCTGCCGGGGAGCTGTTTTTT. The rearrangement joins TRBV9 to TRBJ2-2; D is unclear. The germline V gene encodes CDR1 SGDLS and CDR2 YYNGEE. The CDR3 loop spans 14 amino acids. The V and J ends lost 0 bases and 6 bases respectively, with 9 bases between them.

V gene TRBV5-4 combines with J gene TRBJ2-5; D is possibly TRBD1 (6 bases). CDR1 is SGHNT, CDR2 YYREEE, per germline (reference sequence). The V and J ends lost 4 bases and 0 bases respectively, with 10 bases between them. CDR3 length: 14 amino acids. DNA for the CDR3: TGTGCCAGCAGCCGAGGACAGTACCAAGAGACCCAGTACTTC. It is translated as CASSRGQYQETQYF.

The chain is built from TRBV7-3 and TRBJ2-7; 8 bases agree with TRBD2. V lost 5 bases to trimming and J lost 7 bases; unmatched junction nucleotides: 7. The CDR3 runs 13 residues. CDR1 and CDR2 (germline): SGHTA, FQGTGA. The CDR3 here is CASSPGTSREQYF. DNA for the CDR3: TGTGCCAGCAGCCCCGGGACTAGTAGAGAGCAGTACTTC.

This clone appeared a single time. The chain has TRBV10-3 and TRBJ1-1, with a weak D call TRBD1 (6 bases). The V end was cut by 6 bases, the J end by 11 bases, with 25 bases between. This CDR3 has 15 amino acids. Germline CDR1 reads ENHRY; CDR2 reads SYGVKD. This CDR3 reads CAIRETGLGQGGAFF. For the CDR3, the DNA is TGTGCCATCAGGGAGACAGGCTTAGGGCAGGGAGGGGCTTTCTTT.

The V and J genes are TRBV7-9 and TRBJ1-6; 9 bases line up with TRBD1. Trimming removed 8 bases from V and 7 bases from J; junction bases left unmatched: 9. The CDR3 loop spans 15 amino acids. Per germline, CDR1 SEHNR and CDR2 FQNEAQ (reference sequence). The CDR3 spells CASGPPGTGNSPLHF. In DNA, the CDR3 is TGTGCCAGCGGACCCCCCGGGACAGGGAATTCACCCCTCCACTTT.

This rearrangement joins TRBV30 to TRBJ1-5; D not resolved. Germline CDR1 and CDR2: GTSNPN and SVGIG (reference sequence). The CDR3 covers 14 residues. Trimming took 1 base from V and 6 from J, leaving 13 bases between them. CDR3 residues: CAWSAIHRGQPQHF. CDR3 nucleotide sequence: TGTGCCTGGAGTGCCATCCACCGGGGTCAGCCCCAGCATTTT. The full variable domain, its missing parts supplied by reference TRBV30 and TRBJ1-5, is SQTIHQWPATLVQPVGSPLSLECTVEGTSNPNLYWYRQAAGRGLQLLFYSVGIGQISSEVPQNLSASRPQDRQFILSSKKLLLSDSGFYLCAWSAIHRGQPQHFGDGTRLSIL.

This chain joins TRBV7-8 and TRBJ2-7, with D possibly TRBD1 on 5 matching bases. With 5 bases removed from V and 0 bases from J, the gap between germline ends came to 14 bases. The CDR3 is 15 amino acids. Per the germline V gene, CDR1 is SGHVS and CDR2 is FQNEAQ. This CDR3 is CASSKSQGPSYEQYF. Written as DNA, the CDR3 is TGTGCCAGCAGCAAGTCCCAGGGCCCCTCCTACGAGCAGTACTTC.

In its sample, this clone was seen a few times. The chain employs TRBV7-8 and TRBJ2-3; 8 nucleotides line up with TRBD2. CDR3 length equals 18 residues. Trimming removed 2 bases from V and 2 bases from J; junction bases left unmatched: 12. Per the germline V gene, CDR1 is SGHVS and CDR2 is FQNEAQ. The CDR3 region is CASSLFQLADALTDTQYF. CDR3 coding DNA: TGTGCCAGCAGCTTATTTCAACTAGCGGACGCCCTCACAGATACGCAGTATTTT.

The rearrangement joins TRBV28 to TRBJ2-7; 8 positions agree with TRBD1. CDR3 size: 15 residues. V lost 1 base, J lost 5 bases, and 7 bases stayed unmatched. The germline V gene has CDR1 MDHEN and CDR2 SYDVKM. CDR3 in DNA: TGTGCCAGCAGTTTATCCCCAGGGGGCATCCACGAGCAGTACTTC. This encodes CASSLSPGGIHEQYF.

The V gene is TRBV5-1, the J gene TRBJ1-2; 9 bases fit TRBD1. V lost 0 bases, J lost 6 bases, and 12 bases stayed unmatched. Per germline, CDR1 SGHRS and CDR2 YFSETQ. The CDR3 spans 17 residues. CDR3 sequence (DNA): TGCGCCAGCAGCTTGGTCCCTACCGGGACAGGGAGGGATGGCTACACCTTC. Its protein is CASSLVPTGTGRDGYTF.

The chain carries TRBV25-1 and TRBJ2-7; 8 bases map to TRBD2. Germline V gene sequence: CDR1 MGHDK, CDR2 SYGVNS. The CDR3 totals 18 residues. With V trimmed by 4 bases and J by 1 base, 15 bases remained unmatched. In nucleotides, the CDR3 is TGTGCCAGCAGTGTAGACGGCCCTGAGACTAGCGCTTCCTACGAGCAGTACTTC. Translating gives CASSVDGPETSASYEQYF.